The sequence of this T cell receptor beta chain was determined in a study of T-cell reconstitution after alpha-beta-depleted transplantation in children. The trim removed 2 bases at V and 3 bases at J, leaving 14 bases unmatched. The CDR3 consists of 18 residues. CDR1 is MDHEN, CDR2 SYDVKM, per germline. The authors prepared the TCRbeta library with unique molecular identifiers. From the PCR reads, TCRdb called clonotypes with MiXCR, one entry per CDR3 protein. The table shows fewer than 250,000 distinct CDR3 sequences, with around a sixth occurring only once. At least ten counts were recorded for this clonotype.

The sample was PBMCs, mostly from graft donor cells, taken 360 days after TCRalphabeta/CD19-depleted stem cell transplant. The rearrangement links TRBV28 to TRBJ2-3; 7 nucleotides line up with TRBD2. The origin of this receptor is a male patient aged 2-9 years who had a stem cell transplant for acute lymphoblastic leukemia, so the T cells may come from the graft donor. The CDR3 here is CASSLEGGFFELTDTQYF. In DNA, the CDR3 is TGTGCCAGCAGTTTAGAGGGAGGGTTTTTCGAGTTGACAGATACGCAGTATTTT.